The 12 T cell receptor beta chains reported below all come from one sample, sequenced in a study of T cells in localized non-small cell lung cancer. Using immunoSEQ multiplex PCR, the repertoire was profiled, and TCRdb retains in-frame clones only, with some absent. The sample lists more than 9,000 clones, around three quarters occurring once. Sequencing used peripheral blood, obtained before any cancer treatment. These receptors originate from a male donor aged 60 or over with stage I lung adenocarcinoma.

The CDR3 DNA is TGTGCCAGCACCCCCGCCACCGGGACAGTCTATGGCTACACCTTC. It codes for CASTPATGTVYGYTF. This sequence joins TRBV6-6 and TRBJ1-2, with TRBD1 identical over 7 bases. The V gene end was trimmed by 7 bases and the J gene end by 4 bases; junction bases not matched to a gene: 12. CDR3 length: 15 residues. Germline lookup yields CDR1 MNHNY and CDR2 SVGAGI (reference sequence).

CDR3 loop: CASSLQSGSQPQHF. For the CDR3, the DNA is TGCGCCAGCAGCCTACAAAGTGGGAGTCAGCCCCAGCATTTT. This chain connects TRBV5-1 to TRBJ1-5; D unclear. This CDR3 contains 14 residues. CDR1 is SGHRS and CDR2 is YFSETQ in the germline V gene. V was shortened by 4 bases and J by 6 bases, with 14 bases between the two germline ends. The variable domain in full, completed from reference TRBV5-1 and TRBJ1-5, reads KAGVTQTPRYLIKTRGQQVTLSCSPISGHRSVSWYQQTPGQGLQFLFEYFSETQRNKGNFPGRFSGRQFSNSRSEMNVSTLELGDSALYLCASSLQSGSQPQHFGDGTRLSIL.

The chain links TRBV6-1 to TRBJ1-3, with D possibly TRBD1 on 5 matching bases. CDR1 is MNHNS and CDR2 is SASEGT in the germline V gene. The CDR3 is 17 amino acids. V was cut by 2 bases and J by 0 bases, with 14 bases left in between. The CDR3 DNA follows: TGTGCCAGCAGTGAAATTCGAGGGGCCCTCTCTGGAAACACCATATATTTT. This translates into CASSEIRGALSGNTIYF.

V usage is TRBV28 and J usage is TRBJ1-3, with D tentatively TRBD1 (6 bases). Trimming shortened V by 8 bases and J by 0 bases, and 11 bases separated the two germline ends. Germline values: CDR1 MDHEN, CDR2 SYDVKM. The CDR3 runs 14 residues. The CDR3 sequence: CASGGQASGNTIYF. The CDR3 nucleotides are TGTGCCAGCGGGGGACAAGCCTCTGGAAACACCATATATTTT.

The chain has TRBV9 and TRBJ2-2; D tentatively reads TRBD1 or TRBD2 (5 bases each). V was pared by 0 bases and J by 1 base, with 7 bases between. CDR3 length: 15 amino acids. Looked up from germline, CDR1 is SGDLS and CDR2 is YYNGEE. The CDR3 DNA reads as TGTGCCAGCAGCGTAGCTGGGGGGAACACCGGGGAGCTGTTTTTT. Residues: CASSVAGGNTGELFF.

The chain is built from TRBV7-8 and TRBJ1-1; D might be TRBD1 (5 bases). Between the trimmed V and J ends, which lost 6 bases and 0 bases, there was a span of 11 bases. This CDR3 contains 14 residues. In germline, CDR1 is SGHVS, CDR2 FQNEAQ. This CDR3 is CASSYRSMNTEAFF. The CDR3 bases are TGTGCCAGCAGTTACAGGTCCATGAACACTGAAGCTTTCTTT.

The rearrangement joins TRBV7-9 to TRBJ2-5; no firm D call. The V and J ends lost 1 base and 3 bases respectively, with 3 bases between them. Germline V gene data show CDR1 as SEHNR and CDR2 as FQNEAQ (reference sequence). The CDR3 sequence is 12 residues long. CDR3 DNA: TGTGCCAGCAGCTTAGGAGAAGAGACCCAGTACTTC. It codes for CASSLGEETQYF.

This clone was detected once. The chain couples TRBV10-3 to TRBJ2-1, with TRBD2 matching over 12 bases. With 0 bases clipped from V and 7 bases from J, the junction kept 4 bases outside the gene matches. Germline V gives CDR1 ENHRY, CDR2 SYGVKD. The CDR3 contains 16 residues. CDR3 sequence: CAISESLAGGLNEQFF. CDR3 DNA sequence: TGTGCCATCAGTGAGTCGCTAGCGGGGGGGCTGAATGAGCAGTTCTTC.

This chain connects TRBV4-2 to TRBJ2-2, with 14 bases matching TRBD2. In germline, CDR1 is LGHNA, CDR2 YNFKEQ. The CDR3 spans 19 residues. Losses at the gene ends were 4 bases for V and 5 bases for J; bases not matched to a gene: 12. The chain's CDR3 is CASSLGGLAGARGTGELFF. The CDR3 DNA reads TGTGCCAGCAGCCTGGGGGGACTAGCGGGGGCCCGCGGGACCGGGGAGCTGTTTTTT.

The genes are TRBV28 and TRBJ1-2, with 7 bases aligning to TRBD1. The CDR3 is 15 residues long. V lost 10 bases, J lost 1 base, and 12 bases stayed unmatched. Germline CDR1 reads MDHEN; CDR2 reads SYDVKM. The CDR3 reads CATLPGGTVNYGYTF. DNA for the CDR3: TGTGCCACCTTACCAGGGGGGACAGTTAACTATGGCTACACCTTC.

V and J are TRBV6-1 and TRBJ2-2, with 7 nucleotides matching TRBD1. CDR3 size: 14 residues. Germline V lookup: CDR1 MNHNS, CDR2 SASEGT. V lost 6 bases to trimming and J lost 5 bases; unmatched junction nucleotides: 6. The CDR3 DNA reads TGTGCCAGCAGATCGGACAGGCTGACCGGGGAGCTGTTTTTT. This translates into CASRSDRLTGELFF.

The J gene is TRBJ2-3, the V gene TRBV7-2; D possibly corresponds to TRBD2 (6 bases). The V and J ends lost 5 bases and 1 base respectively, with 25 bases between them. This CDR3 spans 19 amino acids. Germline V gene lookup returns CDR1 SGHTA and CDR2 FQGNSA. The CDR3 coding sequence is TGTGCCAGCAGCCCAAGATGGGCCGGGACTTCCGGTGGCACAGATACGCAGTATTTT. Translated: CASSPRWAGTSGGTDTQYF.